This TCR beta chain originates from a study of T cells in Graves' hyperthyroidism and ophthalmopathy. From RNA transcripts, TCR beta CDR3 regions were amplified. When the TCR CDR3 underwent first-round RT-PCR, the HTBI primer set was used. MiXCR, run by TCRdb on the multiplex PCR reads, gives a single entry per CDR3 protein. The sample records about 300,000 distinct CDR3 sequences, roughly 18% being singletons. Diagnosing involved the use of clinical symptoms, serum thyroxine and TRAb, thyroid ultrasound and orbital computed tomography. PBMCs were derived from more than 8 ml fresh peripheral blood. This clonotype was detected many times. The antigen remains undetermined. V lost 6 bases and J 9 bases, leaving 12 bases between the germline ends. The germline V gene has CDR1 SNHLY and CDR2 FYNNEI. CDR3 size: 12 residues. Study-level findings and limits: Patients with ophthalmopathy were separated from those with stable hyperthyroidism by a 13 V-J model.

Sequencing input: blood. This TCR derives from a man in his fifties or sixties with Graves' ophthalmopathy. The chain combines TRBV2 with TRBJ2-1; D might be TRBD1 or TRBD2, each matching 6 bases. The CDR3 DNA reads TGTGCCAGCAGAACAGGGAGGCGTGAGCAGTTCTTC. Translated, it gives CASRTGRREQFF.